This T cell receptor (beta chain) comes out of a study of OX40 agonist ivuxolimab in advanced cancers. About the study: There were three patients with partial responses, one having hepatocellular carcinoma and two cutaneous melanoma. Study results and caveats: Fewer expanded clones were found on average in CD4+ than in CD8+ T cells. The expanded peripheral T cells' antigen specificity was not determined.

CDR1 is SNHLY and CDR2 is FYNNEI in the germline V gene. CDR3 length equals 14 residues. V trimming: 2 bases; J trimming: 3 bases; junction bases outside the gene matches: 0. This clone appeared a few times. Its antigen is undetermined. TCRdb's table, derived via immunoSEQ multiplex PCR, lists solely in-frame clones and lacks some. The data hold about 52,000 clones, with 85% to 90% observed a single time. The TCR originated in an adult with an advanced solid tumor such as melanoma, head and neck, liver or kidney cancer. The starting material was CD4+ or CD8+ T cells sorted from blood, obtained in a trial of the OX40 agonist ivuxolimab. The chain employs TRBV2 and TRBJ2-7, with 11 bases lining up with TRBD2. The DNA for the CDR3 is TGTGCCAGCAGTGAAACTAGCGGGGGCTACGAGCAGTACTTC. Its translation: CASSETSGGYEQYF.